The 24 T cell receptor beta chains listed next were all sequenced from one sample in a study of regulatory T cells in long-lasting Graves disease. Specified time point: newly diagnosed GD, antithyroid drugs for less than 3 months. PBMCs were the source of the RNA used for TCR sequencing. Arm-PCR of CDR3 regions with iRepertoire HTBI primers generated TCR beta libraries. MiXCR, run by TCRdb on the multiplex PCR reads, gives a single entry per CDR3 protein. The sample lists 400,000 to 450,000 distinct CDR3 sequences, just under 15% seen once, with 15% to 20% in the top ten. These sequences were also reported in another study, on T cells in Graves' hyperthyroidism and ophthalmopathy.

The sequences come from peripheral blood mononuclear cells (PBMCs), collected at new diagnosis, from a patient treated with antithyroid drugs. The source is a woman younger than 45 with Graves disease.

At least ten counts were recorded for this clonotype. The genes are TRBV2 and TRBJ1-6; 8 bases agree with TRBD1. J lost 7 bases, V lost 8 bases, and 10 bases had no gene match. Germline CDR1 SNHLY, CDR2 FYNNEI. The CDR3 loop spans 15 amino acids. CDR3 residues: CASVALDRANSPLHF. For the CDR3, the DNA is TGTGCCAGCGTAGCCCTGGACAGGGCCAATTCACCCCTCCACTTT.

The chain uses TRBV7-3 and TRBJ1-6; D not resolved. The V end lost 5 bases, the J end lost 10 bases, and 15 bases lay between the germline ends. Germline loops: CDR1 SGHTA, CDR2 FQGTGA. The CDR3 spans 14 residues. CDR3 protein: CASSPTAKGSPLHF. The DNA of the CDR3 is TGTGCCAGCAGCCCTACAGCGAAGGGCTCACCCCTCCACTTT.

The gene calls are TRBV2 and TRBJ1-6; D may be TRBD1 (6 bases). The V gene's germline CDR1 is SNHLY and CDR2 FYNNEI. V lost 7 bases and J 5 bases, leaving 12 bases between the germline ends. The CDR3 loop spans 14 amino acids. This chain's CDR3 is CASTGTNHNSPLHF. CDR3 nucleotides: TGTGCCAGCACCGGGACAAACCATAATTCACCCCTCCACTTT.

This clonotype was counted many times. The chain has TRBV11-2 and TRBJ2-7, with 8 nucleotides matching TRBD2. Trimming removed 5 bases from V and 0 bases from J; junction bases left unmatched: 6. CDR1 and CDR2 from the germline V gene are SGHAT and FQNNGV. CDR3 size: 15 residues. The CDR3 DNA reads TGTGCCAGCAGCACGGAGCGGGGGAGCTCCTACGAGCAGTACTTC. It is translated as CASSTERGSSYEQYF.

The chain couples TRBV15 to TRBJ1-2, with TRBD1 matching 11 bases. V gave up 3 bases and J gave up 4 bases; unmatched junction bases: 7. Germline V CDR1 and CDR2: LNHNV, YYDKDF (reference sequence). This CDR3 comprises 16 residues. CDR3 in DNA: TGTGCCACCAGCAGGGGGACAGGGGGGCTCCCCTATGGCTACACCTTC. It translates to CATSRGTGGLPYGYTF.

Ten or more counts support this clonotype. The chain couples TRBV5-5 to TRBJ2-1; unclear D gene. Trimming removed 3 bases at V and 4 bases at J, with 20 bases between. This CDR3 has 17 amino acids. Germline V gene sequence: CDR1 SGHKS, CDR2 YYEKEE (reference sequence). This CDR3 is CASSSSLLADPYNEQFF. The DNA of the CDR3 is TGTGCCAGCAGCTCGTCCCTCTTGGCGGACCCATACAATGAGCAGTTCTTC.

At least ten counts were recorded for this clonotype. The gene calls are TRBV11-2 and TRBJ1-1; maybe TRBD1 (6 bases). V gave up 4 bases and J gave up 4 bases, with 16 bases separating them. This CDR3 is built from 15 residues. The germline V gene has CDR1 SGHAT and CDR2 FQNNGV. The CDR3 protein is CASSWMGGVGTEAFF. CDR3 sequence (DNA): TGTGCCAGCAGCTGGATGGGGGGCGTTGGCACTGAAGCTTTCTTT.

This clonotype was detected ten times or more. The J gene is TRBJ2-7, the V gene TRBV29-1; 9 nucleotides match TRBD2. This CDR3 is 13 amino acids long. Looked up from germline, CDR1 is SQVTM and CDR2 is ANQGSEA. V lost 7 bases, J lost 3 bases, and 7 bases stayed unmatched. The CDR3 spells CSASSAGGYEQYF. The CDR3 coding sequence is TGCAGCGCCTCCTCAGCGGGAGGCTACGAGCAGTACTTC.

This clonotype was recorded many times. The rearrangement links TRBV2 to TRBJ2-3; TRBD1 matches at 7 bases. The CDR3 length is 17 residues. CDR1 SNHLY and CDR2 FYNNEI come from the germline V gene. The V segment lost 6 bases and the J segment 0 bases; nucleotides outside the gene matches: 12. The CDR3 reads CASRASTGTSSTDTQYF. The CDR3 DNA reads TGTGCCAGCAGGGCCTCGACAGGGACCTCCAGCACAGATACGCAGTATTTT.

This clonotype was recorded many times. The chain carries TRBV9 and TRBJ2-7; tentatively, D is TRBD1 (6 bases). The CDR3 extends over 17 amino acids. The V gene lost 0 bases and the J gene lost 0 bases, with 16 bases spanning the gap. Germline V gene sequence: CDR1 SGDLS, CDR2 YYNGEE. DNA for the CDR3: TGTGCCAGCAGCGTAGGGTTGGGGGCGGAAAGCTCCTACGAGCAGTACTTC. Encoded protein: CASSVGLGAESSYEQYF.

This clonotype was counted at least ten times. The CDR3 region has the DNA TGCAGCGTTCCGGGACAGGCAAAGACCCAGTACTTC. Translated: CSVPGQAKTQYF. V is TRBV29-1 and J is TRBJ2-5, with 8 bases that match TRBD1. CDR1 is SQVTM, CDR2 ANQGSEA, per germline. Trimming cost V 5 bases and J 6 bases; bases outside gene matches: 5. CDR3 length: 12 residues.

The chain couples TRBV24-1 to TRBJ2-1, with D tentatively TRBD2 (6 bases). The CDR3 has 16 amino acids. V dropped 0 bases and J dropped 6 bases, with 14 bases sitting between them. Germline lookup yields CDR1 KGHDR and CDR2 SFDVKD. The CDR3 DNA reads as TGTGCCACCAGTGATTTGGTTGGAGGGGCAAGCAATGAGCAGTTCTTC. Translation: CATSDLVGGASNEQFF.

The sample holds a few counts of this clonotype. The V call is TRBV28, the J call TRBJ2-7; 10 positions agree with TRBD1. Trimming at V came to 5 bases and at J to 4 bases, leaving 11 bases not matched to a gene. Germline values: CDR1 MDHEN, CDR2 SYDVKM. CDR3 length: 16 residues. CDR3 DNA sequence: TGTGCCAGCAGTCCTCTCCGGGACAGGGGATGGTACGAGCAGTACTTC. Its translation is CASSPLRDRGWYEQYF.

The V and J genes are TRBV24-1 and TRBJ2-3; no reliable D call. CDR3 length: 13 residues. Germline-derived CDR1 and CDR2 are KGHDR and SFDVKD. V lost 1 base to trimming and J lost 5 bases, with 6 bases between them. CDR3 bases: TGTGCCACCAGTGATTTTCAGGAAGATACGCAGTATTTT. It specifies CATSDFQEDTQYF.

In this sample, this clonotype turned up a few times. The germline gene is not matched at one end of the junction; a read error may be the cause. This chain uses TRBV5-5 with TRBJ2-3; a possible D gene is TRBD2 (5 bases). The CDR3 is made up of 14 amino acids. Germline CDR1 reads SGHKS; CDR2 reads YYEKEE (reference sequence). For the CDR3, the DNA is TGTGTCAGCAGAGCGGAGATAAGCACAGATACGCAGTATTTT. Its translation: CVSRAEISTDTQYF.

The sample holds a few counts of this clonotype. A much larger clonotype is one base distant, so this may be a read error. This CDR3 is CSVEGPFRTRLVSDTQYF. CDR3 DNA sequence: TGCAGCGTTGAAGGTCCCTTTCGCACACGGTTGGTTTCAGATACGCAGTATTTT. This chain uses TRBV29-1 with TRBJ2-3; D remains ambiguous. The CDR3 is 18 amino acids. Germline CDR1 is SQVTM and CDR2 is ANQGSEA. The V end lost 1 base, the J end lost 4 bases, and 24 bases lay between the germline ends.

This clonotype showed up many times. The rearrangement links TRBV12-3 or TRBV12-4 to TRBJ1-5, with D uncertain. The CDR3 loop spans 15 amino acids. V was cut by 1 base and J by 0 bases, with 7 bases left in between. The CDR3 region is CASSLEIYSNQPQHF. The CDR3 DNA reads TGTGCCAGCAGTTTAGAGATTTATAGCAATCAGCCCCAGCATTTT.

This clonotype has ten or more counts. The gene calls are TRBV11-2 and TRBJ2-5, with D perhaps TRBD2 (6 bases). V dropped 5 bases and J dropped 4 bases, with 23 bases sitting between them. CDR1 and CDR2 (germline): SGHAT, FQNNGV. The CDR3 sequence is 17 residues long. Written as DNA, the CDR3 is TGTGCCAGCAGCCCCTCCCCCCTTAGCGGACGTGGAGAGACCCAGTACTTC. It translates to CASSPSPLSGRGETQYF.

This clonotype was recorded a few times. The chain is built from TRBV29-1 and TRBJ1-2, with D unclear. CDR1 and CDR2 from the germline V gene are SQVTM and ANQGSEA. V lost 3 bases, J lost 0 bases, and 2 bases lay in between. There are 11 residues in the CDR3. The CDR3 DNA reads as TGCAGCGTTGACACTAACTATGGCTACACCTTC. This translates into CSVDTNYGYTF.

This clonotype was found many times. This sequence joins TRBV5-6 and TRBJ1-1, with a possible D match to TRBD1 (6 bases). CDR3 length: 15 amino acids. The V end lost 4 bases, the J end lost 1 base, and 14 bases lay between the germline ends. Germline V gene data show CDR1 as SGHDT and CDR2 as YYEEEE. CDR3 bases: TGTGCCAGCAGCCTGCTAGGACAGACGAACACTGAAGCTTTCTTT. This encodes CASSLLGQTNTEAFF.

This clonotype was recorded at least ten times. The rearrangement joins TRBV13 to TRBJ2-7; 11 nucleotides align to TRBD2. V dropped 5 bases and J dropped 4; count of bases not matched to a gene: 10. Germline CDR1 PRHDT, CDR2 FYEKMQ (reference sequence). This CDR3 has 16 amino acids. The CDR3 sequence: CASSPTTSGRIYEQYF. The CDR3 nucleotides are TGTGCCAGCAGCCCTACCACTAGCGGGAGAATATACGAGCAGTACTTC. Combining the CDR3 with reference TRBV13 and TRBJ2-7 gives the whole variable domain AAGVIQSPRHLIKEKRETATLKCYPIPRHDTVYWYQQGPGQDPQFLISFYEKMQSDKGSIPDRFSAQQFSDYHSELNMSSLELGDSALYFCASSPTTSGRIYEQYFGPGTRLTVT.

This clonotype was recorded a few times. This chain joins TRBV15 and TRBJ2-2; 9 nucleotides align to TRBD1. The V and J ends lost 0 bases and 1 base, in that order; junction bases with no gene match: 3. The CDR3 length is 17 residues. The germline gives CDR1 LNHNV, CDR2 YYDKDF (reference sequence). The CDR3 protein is CATSREGTGMNTGELFF. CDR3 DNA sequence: TGTGCCACCAGCAGAGAGGGGACAGGGATGAACACCGGGGAGCTGTTTTTT.

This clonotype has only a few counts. The CDR3 spells CASSYRLSGREKTQYF. CDR3 coding DNA: TGTGCCAGCAGTTACCGCCTTAGCGGGAGAGAAAAGACCCAGTACTTC. The chain links TRBV6-5 to TRBJ2-5; 9 bases are shared with TRBD2. Trimming took 2 bases from V and 6 from J; bases not matched to a gene: 10. Germline CDR1 and CDR2: MNHEY and SVGAGI. The CDR3 consists of 16 residues.

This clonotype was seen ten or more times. The chain's CDR3 is CSARDGVTSNQPQHF. The CDR3 DNA sequence: TGCAGTGCTAGAGATGGGGTAACGAGCAATCAGCCCCAGCATTTT. V is TRBV20-1 and J is TRBJ1-5; D gene unclear. This CDR3 region has 15 residues. The V and J ends lost 0 bases and 1 base respectively, with 10 bases between them. Germline CDR1 reads DFQATT; CDR2 reads SNEGSKA (reference sequence).